This entry concerns a single T cell receptor beta chain. Its antigen is not identified. The data originate from a study of PD-1 blockade in mismatch repair-deficient tumors. Study-level background: All were previously treated, progressing patients with eleven to twelve mismatch repair-deficient cancer types. Overall study findings and caveats: After pembrolizumab, tumor-resident clones rose rapidly, then generally contracted before radiologic responses.

V lost 3 bases and J 0 bases, leaving 8 bases between the germline ends. The length of the CDR3 is 14 residues. In germline, CDR1 is LNHDA, CDR2 SQIVND (reference sequence). Clones were read by immunoSEQ multiplex PCR, and TCRdb kept only the in-frame ones, dropping some. The repertoire has some 130,000 clones, more than 70% of them found once; the top ten carry 10% to 15%. All patients were mismatch repair deficient, assessed by either PCR or immunohistochemistry. TCR sequencing covered three patients who responded to pembrolizumab. This sample comprised peripheral blood, obtained almost 74 weeks after starting pembrolizumab. This rearrangement joins TRBV19 to TRBJ1-1; TRBD1 might be the D (6 bases). The TCR sequence derives from an adult with mismatch repair-deficient cancer. The DNA of the CDR3 is TGTGCCAGTAGTATCGGACAGATGAACACTGAAGCTTTCTTT. Its protein product is CASSIGQMNTEAFF.